The next 25 T cell receptor beta chains were all read from a single sample in a study of vaccination and CD4 T cells after COVID-19. MiXCR was run by TCRdb on the PCR reads, yielding one entry per CDR3 protein. Among tens of thousands of distinct CDR3 sequences, 45% to 60% were seen once, and the ten largest hold roughly 1%. The sequencing here drew on CD4+ T cells from blood, taken before SARS-CoV-2 vaccination. These receptors were obtained from a human donor who had recovered from COVID-19.

This clonotype occurred a few times. V gene TRBV28 combines with J gene TRBJ2-7; 8 positions match TRBD1. The germline gives CDR1 MDHEN, CDR2 SYDVKM. This CDR3 is built from 14 residues. V was clipped by 2 bases and J by 0 bases; unmatched bases: 0. The CDR3 protein is CASSLQGASYEQYF. The CDR3 nucleotides are TGTGCCAGCAGTTTACAGGGGGCCTCCTACGAGCAGTACTTC.

This clonotype was seen a handful of times. The chain employs TRBV7-9 and TRBJ1-1; D is unclear. CDR3 size: 13 residues. CDR1 and CDR2 from the germline V gene are SEHNR and FQNEAQ (reference sequence). V lost 5 bases and J 1 base, leaving 8 bases between the germline ends. The CDR3 region is CASSPRTNTEAFF. The CDR3 DNA is TGTGCCAGCAGCCCCCGGACGAACACTGAAGCTTTCTTT.

The rearrangement links TRBV6-5 to TRBJ1-1; a weak D match, TRBD1 (5 bases). Trimming took 4 bases from V and 1 from J, leaving 13 bases between them. This CDR3 region has 15 residues. The germline V gene encodes CDR1 MNHEY and CDR2 SVGAGI. The CDR3 sequence: CASSFLRRGNTEAFF. The DNA for the CDR3 is TGTGCCAGCAGTTTCCTTAGGAGGGGGAACACTGAAGCTTTCTTT.

The chain is built from TRBV20-1 and TRBJ2-1, with 10 bases that match TRBD2. The CDR3 is 14 amino acids. The germline CDR1 and CDR2 sequences are DFQATT and SNEGSKA (reference sequence). Trimming cost V 2 bases and J 4 bases; bases outside gene matches: 2. CDR3 region: CSARRTSGYNEQFF. For the CDR3, the DNA is TGCAGTGCTAGACGGACTAGCGGATACAATGAGCAGTTCTTC.

In its sample, this clonotype was seen a few times. The chain couples TRBV20-1 to TRBJ2-7; 12 bases align to TRBD1. V lost 6 bases, J lost 4 bases, and 7 bases stayed unmatched. The V gene's germline CDR1 is DFQATT and CDR2 SNEGSKA (reference sequence). The CDR3 runs to 14 residues. The CDR3 is CSANPGQGAYEQYF. DNA for the CDR3: TGCAGTGCAAACCCGGGACAGGGGGCATACGAGCAGTACTTC.

This chain connects TRBV20-1 to TRBJ2-4; 10 nucleotides line up with TRBD2. The germline V gene encodes CDR1 DFQATT and CDR2 SNEGSKA (reference sequence). The CDR3 is made up of 16 amino acids. The J segment lost 0 bases and the V segment lost 0 bases, leaving 2 bases of the junction unmatched. CDR3 bases: TGCAGTGCTAGAGATCGACTAGCGGGAGCCAAAAACATTCAGTACTTC. Translated, it gives CSARDRLAGAKNIQYF.

Judged by abundance, this clonotype is medium-sized. The gene calls are TRBV2 and TRBJ2-7, with 7 bases aligning to TRBD1. CDR1 and CDR2 from the germline V gene are SNHLY and FYNNEI. The CDR3 sequence is 12 residues long. Losses at the gene ends were 6 bases for V and 7 bases for J; bases not matched to a gene: 6. The CDR3 DNA follows: TGTGCCAGCAGCCGGGGACAGAGTGAGCAGTACTTC. Translated, it gives CASSRGQSEQYF.

The chain employs TRBV20-1 and TRBJ2-7; D unresolved. The V gene's germline CDR1 is DFQATT and CDR2 SNEGSKA (reference sequence). The CDR3 consists of 15 residues. Between the trimmed V and J ends, which lost 2 bases and 1 base, there was a span of 15 bases. CDR3 bases: TGCAGTGCTAGACCATCTGCATCAGGTTCCTACGAGCAGTACTTC. This gives the protein CSARPSASGSYEQYF.

The chain combines TRBV30 with TRBJ2-5, with TRBD2 matching 8 bases. V lost 0 bases to trimming and J lost 7 bases; unmatched junction nucleotides: 10. The CDR3 is 15 amino acids. CDR1 is GTSNPN, CDR2 SVGIG, per germline (reference sequence). CDR3 amino acids: CAWSVRAGGSGTQYF. The CDR3 DNA reads as TGTGCCTGGAGTGTACGGGCGGGGGGTTCCGGGACCCAGTACTTC.

This clonotype was observed a few times. This chain uses TRBV7-9 with TRBJ1-1; D is undetermined. Germline-derived CDR1 and CDR2 are SEHNR and FQNEAQ (reference sequence). The V gene lost 4 bases and the J gene lost 3 bases, with 6 bases spanning the gap. This CDR3 spans 12 amino acids. Here the CDR3 reads CASSSLYTEAFF. In DNA, the CDR3 is TGTGCCAGCAGCTCATTGTACACTGAAGCTTTCTTT.

V gene TRBV28 combines with J gene TRBJ2-7, with unresolved D. Trimming pared 6 bases from V and 4 bases from J, leaving 7 bases between. This CDR3 contains 11 residues. The V gene's germline CDR1 is MDHEN and CDR2 SYDVKM. The CDR3 DNA sequence: TGTGCCAGCAGAAAAAAATACGAGCAGTACTTC. Its translation is CASRKKYEQYF.

The chain couples TRBV12-3 or TRBV12-4 to TRBJ2-3; tentatively, D is TRBD1 or TRBD2 (5 bases each). The CDR3 is 14 amino acids. The V and J ends lost 6 bases and 2 bases respectively, with 12 bases between them. This chain's CDR3 is CASRTGTNTDTQYF. The CDR3 region has the DNA TGTGCCAGCAGAACCGGGACGAACACAGATACGCAGTATTTT.

The V and J genes are TRBV4-1 and TRBJ1-1; tentative D call: TRBD1 (5 bases). The V end was cut by 3 bases, the J end by 1 base, with 9 bases between. Germline CDR1 is MGHRA and CDR2 is YSYEKL. This CDR3 has 14 amino acids. The CDR3 is CASSQRGRNTEAFF. CDR3 bases: TGCGCCAGCAGCCAGAGGGGCCGGAACACTGAAGCTTTCTTT.

The chain uses TRBV18 and TRBJ1-2, with 8 nucleotides matching TRBD1. The V gene end was trimmed by 3 bases and the J gene end by 3 bases; junction bases not matched to a gene: 6. The CDR3 has 15 residues. Germline lookup yields CDR1 KGHSH and CDR2 LQKENI. CDR3 loop: CASSPTGEIYYGYTF. The DNA of the CDR3 is TGTGCCAGCTCACCGACAGGGGAGATATACTATGGCTACACCTTC.

The chain links TRBV19 to TRBJ2-1, with 11 bases fitting TRBD1. V shed 3 bases and J 5 bases; nucleotides not matched to a gene: 3. Germline V gene lookup returns CDR1 LNHDA and CDR2 SQIVND (reference sequence). CDR3 length: 15 amino acids. CDR3: CASSITGQGDNEQFF. The CDR3, as DNA: TGTGCCAGTAGTATCACGGGACAGGGGGACAATGAGCAGTTCTTC.

This sequence joins TRBV7-2 and TRBJ2-1; 10 bases map to TRBD1. Trimming took 1 base from V and 10 from J; bases not matched to a gene: 10. The CDR3 spans 16 residues. The germline gives CDR1 SGHTA, CDR2 FQGNSA. CDR3 in DNA: TGTGCCAGCAGCTTAGTCCACGACAGGGGGCTGGAAGAGCAGTTCTTC. This sequence encodes CASSLVHDRGLEEQFF.

This clonotype was observed a single time. The rearrangement uses TRBV6-2 or TRBV6-3 and TRBJ2-1, with 12 positions matching TRBD2. CDR1 is MNHEY, CDR2 SVGEGT, per germline. The CDR3 is 18 residues long. J lost 4 bases, V lost 2 bases, and 9 bases had no gene match. CDR3 amino acids: CASSYPTSGRLTYNEQFF. In DNA, the CDR3 is TGTGCCAGCAGTTACCCGACTAGCGGGAGACTAACTTACAATGAGCAGTTCTTC.

This chain uses TRBV9 with TRBJ1-2; D gene uncertain. Trimming stripped 0 bases from V and 5 bases from J, with 5 bases between. From germline, CDR1 is SGDLS and CDR2 YYNGEE. This CDR3 has 12 amino acids. The CDR3 nucleotides read TGTGCCAGCAGCGTAGCGGGGTATGGCTACACCTTC. It codes for CASSVAGYGYTF.

The chain links TRBV19 to TRBJ1-1; perhaps TRBD1 as D (5 bases). The CDR3 contains 12 residues. The germline CDR1 and CDR2 sequences are LNHDA and SQIVND (reference sequence). The V and J ends lost 7 bases and 4 bases respectively, with 10 bases between them. The CDR3 is CASKKGPTEAFF. The DNA for the CDR3 is TGTGCCAGTAAGAAGGGGCCCACTGAAGCTTTCTTT. The variable domain in full, completed from reference TRBV19 and TRBJ1-1, reads DGGITQSPKYLFRKEGQNVTLSCEQNLNHDAMYWYRQDPGQGLRLIYYSQIVNDFQKGDIAEGYSVSREKKESFPLTVTSAQKNPTAFYLCASKKGPTEAFFGQGTRLTVV.

The chain couples TRBV21-1 to TRBJ2-3; the DNA was not used to check the table's D call, TRBD2. TRBV21-1 is deemed a pseudogene. This CDR3 is 14 amino acids long. CDR3 coding DNA: TGTGCCAGTGAGGGACTAGCGGGCACAGATACGCAGTATTTT. It codes for CASEGLAGTDTQYF.

This chain uses TRBV10-3 with TRBJ1-1, with 7 bases lining up with TRBD1. The CDR3 runs to 13 residues. Germline V gene sequence: CDR1 ENHRY, CDR2 SYGVKD. V was clipped by 10 bases and J by 5 bases; unmatched bases: 10. The CDR3 spells CATKPNRGTEAFF. The CDR3 region has the DNA TGTGCCACGAAACCAAACAGGGGAACTGAAGCTTTCTTT.

The chain uses TRBV19 and TRBJ1-1; the D is unclear. The CDR3 sequence is 12 residues long. Trimming took off 5 bases at V and 7 bases at J, with 11 bases between the two ends. Germline CDR1 reads LNHDA; CDR2 reads SQIVND (reference sequence). The CDR3 DNA is TGTGCCAGTAGTCTCGGACCAGGTGAAGCTTTCTTT. Translated, it gives CASSLGPGEAFF.

The CDR3 DNA reads as TGTGCCAGCAGCAAAAGGTTGATAGGAGGGGGCCAAGAGACCCAGTACTTC. Its translation is CASSKRLIGGGQETQYF. The chain links TRBV21-1 to TRBJ2-5; the D call in the table, TRBD1, was not verified against the DNA. TRBV21-1 is a pseudogene segment. The CDR3 runs 17 residues.

This CDR3 reads CSARDLGGGRQISYNEQFF. DNA of the CDR3: TGCAGTGCTAGAGATCTCGGAGGGGGCCGACAGATCTCCTACAATGAGCAGTTCTTC. The chain uses TRBV20-1 and TRBJ2-1, with D possibly matching TRBD1 (7 bases). The CDR3 is 19 amino acids. Looked up from germline, CDR1 is DFQATT and CDR2 is SNEGSKA (reference sequence). With 0 bases removed from V and 0 bases from J, the gap between germline ends came to 21 bases.

The rearrangement joins TRBV20-1 to TRBJ2-3, with 7 bases matching TRBD1. From germline, CDR1 is DFQATT and CDR2 SNEGSKA (reference sequence). The J segment lost 4 bases and the V segment lost 3 bases, leaving 10 bases of the junction unmatched. The CDR3 sequence is 15 residues long. The CDR3 DNA reads as TGCAGTGCTAGGTTGAGGGGGCAGGGGGCAGATACGCAGTATTTT. It codes for CSARLRGQGADTQYF.